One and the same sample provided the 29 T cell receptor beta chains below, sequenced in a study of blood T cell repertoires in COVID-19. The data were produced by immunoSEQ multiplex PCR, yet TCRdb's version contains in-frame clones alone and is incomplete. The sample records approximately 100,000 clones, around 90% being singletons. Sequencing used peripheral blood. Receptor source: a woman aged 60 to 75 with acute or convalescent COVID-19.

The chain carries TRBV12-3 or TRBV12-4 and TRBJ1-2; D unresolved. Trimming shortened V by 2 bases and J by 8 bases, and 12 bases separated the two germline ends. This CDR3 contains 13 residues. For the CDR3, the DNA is TGTGCCAGCAGTTTATTAGCTTCCCGGGGCTACACCTTC. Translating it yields CASSLLASRGYTF.

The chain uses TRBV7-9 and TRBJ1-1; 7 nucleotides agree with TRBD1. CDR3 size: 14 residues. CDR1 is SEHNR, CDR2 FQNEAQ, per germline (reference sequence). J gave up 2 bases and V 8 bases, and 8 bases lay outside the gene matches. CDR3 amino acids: CASGQGQTNTEAFF. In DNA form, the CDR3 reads TGTGCCAGCGGGCAGGGACAGACTAACACTGAAGCTTTCTTT.

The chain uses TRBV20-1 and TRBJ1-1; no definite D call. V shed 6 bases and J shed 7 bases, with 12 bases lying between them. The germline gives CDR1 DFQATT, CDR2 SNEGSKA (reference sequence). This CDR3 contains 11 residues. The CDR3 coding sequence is TGCAGTGCCCCACGGCAGGTTGAAGCTTTCTTT. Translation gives CSAPRQVEAFF.

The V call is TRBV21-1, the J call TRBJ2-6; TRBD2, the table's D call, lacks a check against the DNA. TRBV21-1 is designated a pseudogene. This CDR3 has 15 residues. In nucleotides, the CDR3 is TGTGCCAGCAGCAAAGGTGAGGCTGGGGCCAACGTCCTGACTTTC. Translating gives CASSKGEAGANVLTF.

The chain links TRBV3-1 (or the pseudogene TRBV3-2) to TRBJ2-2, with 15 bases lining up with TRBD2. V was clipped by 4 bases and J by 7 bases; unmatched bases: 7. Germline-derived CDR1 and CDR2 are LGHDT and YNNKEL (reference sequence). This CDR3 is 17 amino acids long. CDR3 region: CASSLGLAGGSGGELFF. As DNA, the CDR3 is TGTGCCAGCAGCCTTGGACTAGCGGGAGGGAGCGGCGGGGAGCTGTTTTTT.

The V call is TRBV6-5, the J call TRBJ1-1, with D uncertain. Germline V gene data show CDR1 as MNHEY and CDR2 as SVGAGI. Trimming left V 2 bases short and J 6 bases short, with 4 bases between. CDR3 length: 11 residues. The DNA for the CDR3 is TGTGCCAGCAGTTACCGTGCTGAAGCTTTCTTT. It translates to CASSYRAEAFF.

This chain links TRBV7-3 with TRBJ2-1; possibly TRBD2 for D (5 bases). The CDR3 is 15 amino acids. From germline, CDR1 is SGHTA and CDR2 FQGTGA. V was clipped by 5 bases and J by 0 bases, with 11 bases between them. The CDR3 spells CASSQEASSYNEQFF. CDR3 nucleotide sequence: TGTGCCAGCAGCCAGGAGGCTAGCTCCTACAATGAGCAGTTCTTC.

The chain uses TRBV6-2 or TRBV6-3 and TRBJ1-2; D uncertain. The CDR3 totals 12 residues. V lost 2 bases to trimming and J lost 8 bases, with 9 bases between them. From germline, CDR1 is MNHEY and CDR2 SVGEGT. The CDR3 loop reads CASSYLRGGYTF. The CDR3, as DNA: TGTGCCAGCAGTTACCTTCGGGGAGGCTACACCTTC.

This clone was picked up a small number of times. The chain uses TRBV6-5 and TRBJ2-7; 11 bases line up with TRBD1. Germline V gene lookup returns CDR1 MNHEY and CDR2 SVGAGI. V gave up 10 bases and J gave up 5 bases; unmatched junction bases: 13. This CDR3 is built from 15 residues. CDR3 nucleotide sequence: TGTGCCACAAAAAACGTCGGGACAGGGGGTCACGAGCAGTACTTC. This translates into CATKNVGTGGHEQYF.

In DNA, the CDR3 is TGCGCCAGCAGCTTGGCCCGAGGCAGGGGGTTTGGCGAGCAGTACTTC. Its protein is CASSLARGRGFGEQYF. V is TRBV5-1 and J is TRBJ2-7, with 7 bases fitting TRBD1. CDR3 length: 16 residues. Germline lookup yields CDR1 SGHRS and CDR2 YFSETQ. Trimming at V came to 0 bases and at J to 6 bases, leaving 12 bases not matched to a gene.

CDR3 DNA: TGTGCCAGCGGGACGGGGGGCTTAGGGAACACTGAAGCTTTCTTT. Amino acid sequence: CASGTGGLGNTEAFF. The chain couples TRBV11-2 to TRBJ1-1; D is possibly TRBD1 (6 bases). Germline CDR1 is SGHAT and CDR2 is FQNNGV. The CDR3 covers 15 residues. Trimming took 8 bases from V and 1 from J, leaving 17 bases between them.

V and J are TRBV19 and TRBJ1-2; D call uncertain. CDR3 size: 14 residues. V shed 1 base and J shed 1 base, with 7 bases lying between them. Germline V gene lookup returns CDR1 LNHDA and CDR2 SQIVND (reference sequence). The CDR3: CASSIGQDNYGYTF. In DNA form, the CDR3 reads TGTGCCAGTAGTATAGGTCAGGATAACTATGGCTACACCTTC. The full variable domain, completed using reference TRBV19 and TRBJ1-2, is DGGITQSPKYLFRKEGQNVTLSCEQNLNHDAMYWYRQDPGQGLRLIYYSQIVNDFQKGDIAEGYSVSREKKESFPLTVTSAQKNPTAFYLCASSIGQDNYGYTFGSGTRLTVV.

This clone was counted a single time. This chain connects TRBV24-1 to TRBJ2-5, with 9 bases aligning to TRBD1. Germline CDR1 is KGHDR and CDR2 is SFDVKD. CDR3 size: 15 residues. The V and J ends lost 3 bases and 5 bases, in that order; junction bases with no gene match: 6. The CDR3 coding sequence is TGTGCCACCAGTGATCGAGGACAGGGGAGGGAGACCCAGTACTTC. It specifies CATSDRGQGRETQYF.

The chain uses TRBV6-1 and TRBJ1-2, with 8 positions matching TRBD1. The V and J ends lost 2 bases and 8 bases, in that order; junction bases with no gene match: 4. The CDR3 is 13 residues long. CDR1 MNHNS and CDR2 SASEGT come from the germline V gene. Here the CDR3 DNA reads TGTGCCAGCAGTGAAAACAGGGGGTCCGGCTACACCTTC. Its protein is CASSENRGSGYTF.

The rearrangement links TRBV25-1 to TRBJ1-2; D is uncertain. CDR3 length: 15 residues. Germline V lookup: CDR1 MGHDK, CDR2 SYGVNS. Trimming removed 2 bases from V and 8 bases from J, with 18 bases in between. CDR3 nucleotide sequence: TGTGCCAGCAGTGAACCCTTGGGAGGACGAGAAGGCTACACCTTC. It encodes CASSEPLGGREGYTF.

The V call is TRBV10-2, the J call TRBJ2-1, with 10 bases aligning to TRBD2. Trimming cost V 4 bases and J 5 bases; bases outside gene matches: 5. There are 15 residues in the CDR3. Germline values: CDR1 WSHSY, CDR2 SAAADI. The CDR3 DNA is TGCGCCAGCAGTGTGACTAGCGGGCAACACAATGAGCAGTTCTTC. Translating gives CASSVTSGQHNEQFF.

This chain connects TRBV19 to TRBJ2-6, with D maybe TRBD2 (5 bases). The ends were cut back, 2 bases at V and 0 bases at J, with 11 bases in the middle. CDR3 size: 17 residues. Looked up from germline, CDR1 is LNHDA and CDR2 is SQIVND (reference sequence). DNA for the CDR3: TGTGCCAGTAGTATAACCGTAAGCGGCTCTGGGGCCAACGTCCTGACTTTC. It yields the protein CASSITVSGSGANVLTF. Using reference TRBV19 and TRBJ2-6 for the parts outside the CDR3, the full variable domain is DGGITQSPKYLFRKEGQNVTLSCEQNLNHDAMYWYRQDPGQGLRLIYYSQIVNDFQKGDIAEGYSVSREKKESFPLTVTSAQKNPTAFYLCASSITVSGSGANVLTFGAGSRLTVL.

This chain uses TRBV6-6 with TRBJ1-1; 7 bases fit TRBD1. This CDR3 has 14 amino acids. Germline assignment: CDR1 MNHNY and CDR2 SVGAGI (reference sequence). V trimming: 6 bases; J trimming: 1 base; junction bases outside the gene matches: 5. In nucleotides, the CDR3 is TGTGCCAGCAGAGGCAGGGGGAGGAACACTGAAGCTTTCTTT. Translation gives CASRGRGRNTEAFF.

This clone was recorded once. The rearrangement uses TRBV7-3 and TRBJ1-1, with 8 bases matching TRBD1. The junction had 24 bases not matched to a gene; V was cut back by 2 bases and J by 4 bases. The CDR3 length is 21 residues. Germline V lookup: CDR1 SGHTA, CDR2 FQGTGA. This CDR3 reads CASSLFPPGGQGQRGATEAFF. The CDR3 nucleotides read TGTGCCAGCAGCTTATTCCCACCGGGCGGACAGGGTCAGCGGGGGGCCACTGAAGCTTTCTTT. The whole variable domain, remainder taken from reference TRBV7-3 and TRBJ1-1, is GAGVSQTPSNKVTEKGKYVELRCDPISGHTALYWYRQSLGQGPEFLIYFQGTGAADDSGLPNDRFFAVRPEGSVSTLKIQRTERGDSAVYLCASSLFPPGGQGQRGATEAFFGQGTRLTVV.

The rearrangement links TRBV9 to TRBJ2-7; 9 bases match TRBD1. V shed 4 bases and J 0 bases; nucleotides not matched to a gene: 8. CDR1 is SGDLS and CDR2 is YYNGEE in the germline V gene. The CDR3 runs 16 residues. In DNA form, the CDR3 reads TGTGCCAGCAGCAGTCACCGGGACAGGGCCTCCTACGAGCAGTACTTC. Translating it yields CASSSHRDRASYEQYF. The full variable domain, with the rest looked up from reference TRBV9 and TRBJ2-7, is DSGVTQTPKHLITATGQRVTLRCSPRSGDLSVYWYQQSLDQGLQFLIQYYNGEERAKGNILERFSAQQFPDLHSELNLSSLELGDSALYFCASSSHRDRASYEQYFGPGTRLTVT.

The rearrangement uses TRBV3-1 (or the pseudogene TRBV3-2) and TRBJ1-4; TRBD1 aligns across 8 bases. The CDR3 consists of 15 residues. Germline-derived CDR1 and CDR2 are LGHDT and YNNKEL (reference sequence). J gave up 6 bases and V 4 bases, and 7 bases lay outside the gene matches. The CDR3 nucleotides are TGTGCCAGCAGCCCTACAGGGGGTTACTATGAAAAACTGTTTTTT. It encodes CASSPTGGYYEKLFF.

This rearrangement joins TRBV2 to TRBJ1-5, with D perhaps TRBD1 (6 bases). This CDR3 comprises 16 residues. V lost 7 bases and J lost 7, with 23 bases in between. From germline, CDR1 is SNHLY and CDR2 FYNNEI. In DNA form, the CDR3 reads TGTGCCAGCACGCACAGGGTAGTCTCCTGGGAGCAGCCCCAGCATTTT. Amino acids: CASTHRVVSWEQPQHF.

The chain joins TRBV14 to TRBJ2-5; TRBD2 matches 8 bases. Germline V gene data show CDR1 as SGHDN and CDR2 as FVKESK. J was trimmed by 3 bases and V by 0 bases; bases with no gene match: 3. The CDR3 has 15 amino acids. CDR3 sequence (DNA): TGTGCCAGCAGCCAAGACGGGAGGGGGGAAGAGACCCAGTACTTC. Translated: CASSQDGRGEETQYF. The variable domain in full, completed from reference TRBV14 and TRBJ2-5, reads EAGVTQFPSHSVIEKGQTVTLRCDPISGHDNLYWYRRVMGKEIKFLLHFVKESKQDESGMPNNRFLAERTGGTYSTLKVQPAELEDSGVYFCASSQDGRGEETQYFGPGTRLLVL.

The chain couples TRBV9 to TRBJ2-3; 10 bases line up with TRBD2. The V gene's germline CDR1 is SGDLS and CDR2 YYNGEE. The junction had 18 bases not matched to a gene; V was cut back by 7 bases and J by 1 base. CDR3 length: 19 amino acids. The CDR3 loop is CASGPLLAGVIRGTDTQYF. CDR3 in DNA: TGTGCCAGCGGGCCTCTTCTAGCGGGAGTGATCCGGGGCACAGATACGCAGTATTTT.

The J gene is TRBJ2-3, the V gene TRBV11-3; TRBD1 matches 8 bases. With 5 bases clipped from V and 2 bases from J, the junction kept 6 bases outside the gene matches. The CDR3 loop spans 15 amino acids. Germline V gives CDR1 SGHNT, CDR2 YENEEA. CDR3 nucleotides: TGTGCCAGCAGCGCGGGACAGGATATCACAGATACGCAGTATTTT. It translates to CASSAGQDITDTQYF. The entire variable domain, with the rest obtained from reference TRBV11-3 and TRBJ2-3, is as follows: EAGVVQSPRYKIIEKKQPVAFWCNPISGHNTLYWYLQNLGQGPELLIRYENEEAVDDSQLPKDRFSAERLKGVDSTLKIQPAELGDSAVYLCASSAGQDITDTQYFGPGTRLTVL.

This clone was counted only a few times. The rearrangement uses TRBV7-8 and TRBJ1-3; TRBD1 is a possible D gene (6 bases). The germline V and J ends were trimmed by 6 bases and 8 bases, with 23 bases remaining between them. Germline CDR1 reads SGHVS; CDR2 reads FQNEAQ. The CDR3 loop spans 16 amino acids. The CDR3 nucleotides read TGTGCCAGCAGTACCGTGGGTGACAGGTTTTTGGACACCATATATTTT. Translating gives CASSTVGDRFLDTIYF.

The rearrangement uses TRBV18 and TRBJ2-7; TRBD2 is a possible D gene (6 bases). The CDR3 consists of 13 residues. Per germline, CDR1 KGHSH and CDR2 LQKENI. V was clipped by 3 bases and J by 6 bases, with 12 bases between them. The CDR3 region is CASSPPMGGEQYV. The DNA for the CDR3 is TGTGCCAGCTCACCTCCCATGGGGGGCGAGCAGTACGTC.

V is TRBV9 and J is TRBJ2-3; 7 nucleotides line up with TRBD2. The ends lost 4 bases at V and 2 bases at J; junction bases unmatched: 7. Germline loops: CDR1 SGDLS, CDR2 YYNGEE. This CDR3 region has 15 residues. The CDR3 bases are TGTGCCAGCAGCTCCCGACTAGCCCTCACAGATACGCAGTATTTT. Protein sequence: CASSSRLALTDTQYF.

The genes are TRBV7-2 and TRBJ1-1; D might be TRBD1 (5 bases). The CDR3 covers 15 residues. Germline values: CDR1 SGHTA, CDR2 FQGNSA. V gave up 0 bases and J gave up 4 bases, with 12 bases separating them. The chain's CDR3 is CASSLASSGGTEAFF. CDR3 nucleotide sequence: TGTGCCAGCAGCTTAGCTTCATCCGGGGGCACTGAAGCTTTCTTT.